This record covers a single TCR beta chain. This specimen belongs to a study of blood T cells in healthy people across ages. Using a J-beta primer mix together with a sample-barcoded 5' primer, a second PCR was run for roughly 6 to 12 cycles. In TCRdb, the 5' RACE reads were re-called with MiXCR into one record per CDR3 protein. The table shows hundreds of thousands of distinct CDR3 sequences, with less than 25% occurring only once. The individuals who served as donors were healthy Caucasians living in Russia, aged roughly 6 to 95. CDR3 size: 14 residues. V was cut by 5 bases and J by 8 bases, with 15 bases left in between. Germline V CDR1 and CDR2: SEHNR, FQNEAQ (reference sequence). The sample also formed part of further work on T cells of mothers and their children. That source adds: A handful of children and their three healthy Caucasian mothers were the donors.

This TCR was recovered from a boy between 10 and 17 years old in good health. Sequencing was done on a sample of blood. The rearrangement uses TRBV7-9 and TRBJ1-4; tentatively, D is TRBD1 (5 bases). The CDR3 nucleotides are TGTGCCAGCAGCCCCTCGGGGCTATCCGAAAAACTGTTTTTT. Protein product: CASSPSGLSEKLFF.